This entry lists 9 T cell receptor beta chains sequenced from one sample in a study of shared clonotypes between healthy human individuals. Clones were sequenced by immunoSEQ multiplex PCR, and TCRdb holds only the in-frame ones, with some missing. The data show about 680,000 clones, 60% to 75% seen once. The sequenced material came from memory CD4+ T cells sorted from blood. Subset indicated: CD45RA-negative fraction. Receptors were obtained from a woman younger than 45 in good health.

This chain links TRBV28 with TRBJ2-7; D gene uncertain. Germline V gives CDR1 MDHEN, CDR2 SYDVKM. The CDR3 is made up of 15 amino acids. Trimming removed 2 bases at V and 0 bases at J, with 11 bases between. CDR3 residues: CASSLRAAGSYEQYF. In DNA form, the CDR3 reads TGTGCCAGCAGTTTACGGGCGGCCGGCTCCTACGAGCAGTACTTC.

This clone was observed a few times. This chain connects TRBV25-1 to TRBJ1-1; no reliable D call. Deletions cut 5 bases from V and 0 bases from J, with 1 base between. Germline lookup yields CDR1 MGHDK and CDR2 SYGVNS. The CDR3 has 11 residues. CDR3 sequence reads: CASSLNTEAFF. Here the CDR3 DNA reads TGTGCCAGCAGTTTGAACACTGAAGCTTTCTTT.

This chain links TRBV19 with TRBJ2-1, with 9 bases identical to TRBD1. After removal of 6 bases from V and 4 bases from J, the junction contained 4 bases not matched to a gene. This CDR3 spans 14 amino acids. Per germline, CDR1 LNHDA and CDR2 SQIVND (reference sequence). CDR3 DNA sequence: TGTGCCAGTAGACCGACAGGGGGGTACAATGAGCAGTTCTTC. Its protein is CASRPTGGYNEQFF.

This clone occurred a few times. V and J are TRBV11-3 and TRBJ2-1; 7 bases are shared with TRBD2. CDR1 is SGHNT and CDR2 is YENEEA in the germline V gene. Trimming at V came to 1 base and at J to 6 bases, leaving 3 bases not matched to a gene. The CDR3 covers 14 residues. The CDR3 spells CASSLGTRLNEQFF. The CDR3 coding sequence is TGTGCCAGCAGCTTAGGGACTAGACTCAATGAGCAGTTCTTC. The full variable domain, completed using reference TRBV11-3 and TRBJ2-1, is EAGVVQSPRYKIIEKKQPVAFWCNPISGHNTLYWYLQNLGQGPELLIRYENEEAVDDSQLPKDRFSAERLKGVDSTLKIQPAELGDSAVYLCASSLGTRLNEQFFGPGTRLTVL.

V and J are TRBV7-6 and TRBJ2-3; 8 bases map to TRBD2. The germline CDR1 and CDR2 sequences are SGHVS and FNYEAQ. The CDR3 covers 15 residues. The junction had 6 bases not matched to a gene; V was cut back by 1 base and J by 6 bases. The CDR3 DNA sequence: TGTGCCAGCAGCTTAGTTGGTAGCGGGATTGATACGCAGTATTTT. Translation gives CASSLVGSGIDTQYF.

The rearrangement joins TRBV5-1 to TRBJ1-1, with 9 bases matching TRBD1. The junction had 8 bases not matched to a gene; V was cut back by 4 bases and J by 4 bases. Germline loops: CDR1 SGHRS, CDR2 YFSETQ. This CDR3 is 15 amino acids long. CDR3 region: CASSLWDRAGTEAFF. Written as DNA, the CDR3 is TGCGCCAGCAGCCTGTGGGACAGGGCCGGCACTGAAGCTTTCTTT.

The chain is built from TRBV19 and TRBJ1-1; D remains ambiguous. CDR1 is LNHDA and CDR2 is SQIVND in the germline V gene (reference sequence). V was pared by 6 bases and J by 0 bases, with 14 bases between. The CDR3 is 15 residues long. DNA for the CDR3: TGTGCCAGTAGATGGAGACCTGGGATGAACACTGAAGCTTTCTTT. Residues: CASRWRPGMNTEAFF.

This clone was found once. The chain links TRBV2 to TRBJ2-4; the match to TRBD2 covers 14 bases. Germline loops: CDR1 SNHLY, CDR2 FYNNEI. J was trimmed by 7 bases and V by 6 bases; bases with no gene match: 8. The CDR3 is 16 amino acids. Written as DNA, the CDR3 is TGTGCCAGCAGAGCGACTAGCGGGAGGGCCGGGAACATTCAGTACTTC. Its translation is CASRATSGRAGNIQYF.

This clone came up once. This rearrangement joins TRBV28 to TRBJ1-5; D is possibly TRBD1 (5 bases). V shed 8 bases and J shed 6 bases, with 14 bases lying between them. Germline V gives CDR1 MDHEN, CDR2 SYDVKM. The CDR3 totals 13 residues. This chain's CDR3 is CASWGRAFQPQHF. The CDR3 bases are TGTGCCAGCTGGGGCAGGGCTTTTCAGCCCCAGCATTTT.